These 10 T cell receptor beta chains share one sample of origin, sequenced in a study of blood T cell repertoires in COVID-19. Clones were sequenced by immunoSEQ multiplex PCR, and TCRdb holds only the in-frame ones, with some missing. The data show around 150,000 clones, around four fifths seen once. Sequenced: PBMCs or T cells enriched from blood (not recorded which). The receptors stem from a middle-aged woman who had recovered from COVID-19.

V gene TRBV6-5 combines with J gene TRBJ2-7; the D gene is possibly TRBD2 (6 bases). V lost 6 bases to trimming and J lost 2 bases, with 11 bases between them. Germline V lookup: CDR1 MNHEY, CDR2 SVGAGI. CDR3 length: 13 residues. Written as DNA, the CDR3 is TGTGCCAGCAGGACTAGACAGCCCTACGAGCAGTACTTC. The encoded protein is CASRTRQPYEQYF.

This clone was counted a single time. The V call is TRBV3-1 (or the pseudogene TRBV3-2), the J call TRBJ2-5, with TRBD1 matching 7 bases. V lost 4 bases and J lost 7; bases outside the gene matches: 0. Germline values: CDR1 LGHDT, CDR2 YNNKEL (reference sequence). CDR3 length: 11 amino acids. CDR3 sequence: CASSRTGTQYF. CDR3 nucleotide sequence: TGTGCCAGCAGCCGGACAGGGACCCAGTACTTC.

The chain employs TRBV7-9 and TRBJ2-1, with 9 bases identical to TRBD1. V lost 5 bases and J lost 8; bases outside the gene matches: 13. Germline V CDR1 and CDR2: SEHNR, FQNEAQ (reference sequence). The length of the CDR3 is 16 residues. The CDR3 DNA follows: TGTGCCAGCAGCCTAGGACTACAGGGGGCCGACGATGAGCAGTTCTTC. Amino acid sequence: CASSLGLQGADDEQFF.

The rearrangement uses TRBV11-3 and TRBJ2-7; 9 nucleotides align to TRBD2. From germline, CDR1 is SGHNT and CDR2 YENEEA. V lost 5 bases to trimming and J lost 0 bases; unmatched junction nucleotides: 2. The CDR3 is 14 residues long. CDR3 nucleotide sequence: TGTGCCAGCAGCCCTAGCGGGAACTCCTACGAGCAGTACTTC. Translation: CASSPSGNSYEQYF. Full variable domain (outside the CDR3, taken from reference TRBV11-3 and TRBJ2-7): EAGVVQSPRYKIIEKKQPVAFWCNPISGHNTLYWYLQNLGQGPELLIRYENEEAVDDSQLPKDRFSAERLKGVDSTLKIQPAELGDSAVYLCASSPSGNSYEQYFGPGTRLTVT.

The chain has TRBV20-1 and TRBJ2-7, with D tentatively TRBD2 (6 bases). The V and J ends lost 3 bases and 5 bases respectively, with 14 bases between them. The germline CDR1 and CDR2 sequences are DFQATT and SNEGSKA (reference sequence). CDR3 length equals 13 residues. The CDR3 region has the DNA TGCAGTGCTAGTAAGGGAGGTAGGAACGAGCAGTACTTC. Translating it yields CSASKGGRNEQYF.

V is TRBV12-5 and J is TRBJ1-3; TRBD1 might be the D (5 bases). V shed 5 bases and J shed 0 bases, with 17 bases lying between them. Per the germline V gene, CDR1 is LGHNT and CDR2 is FRNRAP. This CDR3 has 17 amino acids. The CDR3 here is CASGDSMVAGSGNTIYF. As DNA, the CDR3 is TGTGCTAGTGGTGACAGCATGGTAGCGGGCTCTGGAAACACCATATATTTT.

This clone has only one observation. The rearrangement uses TRBV2 and TRBJ1-5; D ambiguous. This CDR3 is built from 15 residues. In germline, CDR1 is SNHLY, CDR2 FYNNEI. V lost 6 bases to trimming and J lost 1 base, with 13 bases between them. CDR3 sequence reads: CASRTRRGSNQPQHF. The CDR3 DNA sequence: TGTGCCAGCAGGACCCGGAGAGGAAGCAATCAGCCCCAGCATTTT.

The chain couples TRBV5-8 to TRBJ2-7, with TRBD2 matching over 11 bases. The CDR3 is 14 residues long. Germline CDR1 and CDR2: SGHTS and YDEGEE. The V and J ends lost 5 bases and 3 bases, in that order; junction bases with no gene match: 4. CDR3 in amino acids: CASSYSGGGYEQYF. DNA of the CDR3: TGTGCCAGCAGTTATAGCGGGGGGGGCTACGAGCAGTACTTC.

CDR3 DNA sequence: TGTGCCAGTAGTATCGGCGGGGGAAGCACAGATACGCAGTATTTT. Amino acid sequence: CASSIGGGSTDTQYF. The rearrangement uses TRBV19 and TRBJ2-3; TRBD2 agrees at 7 bases. The length of the CDR3 is 15 residues. V shed 3 bases, J shed 0 bases, and the junction held 3 bases outside the gene matches. Per the germline V gene, CDR1 is LNHDA and CDR2 is SQIVND (reference sequence).

The chain joins TRBV2 to TRBJ2-1; TRBD1 matches 7 bases. Unmatched junction bases numbered 3, after V lost 3 bases and J lost 1 base. The germline gives CDR1 SNHLY, CDR2 FYNNEI. The CDR3 spans 15 residues. CDR3 amino acids: CASSDLDRSYNEQFF. The CDR3 coding sequence is TGTGCCAGCAGTGATCTGGACAGGTCCTACAATGAGCAGTTCTTC.